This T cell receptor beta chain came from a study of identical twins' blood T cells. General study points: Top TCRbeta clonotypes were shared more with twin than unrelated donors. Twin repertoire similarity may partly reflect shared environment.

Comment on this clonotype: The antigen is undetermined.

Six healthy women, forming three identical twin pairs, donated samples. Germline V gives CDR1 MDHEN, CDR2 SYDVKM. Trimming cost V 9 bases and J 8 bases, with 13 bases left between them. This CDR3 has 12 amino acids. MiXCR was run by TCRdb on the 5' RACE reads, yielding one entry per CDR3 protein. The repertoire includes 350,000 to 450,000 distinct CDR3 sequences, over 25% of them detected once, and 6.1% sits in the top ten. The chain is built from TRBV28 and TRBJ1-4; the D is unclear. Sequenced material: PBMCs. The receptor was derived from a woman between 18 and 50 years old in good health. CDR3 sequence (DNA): TGTGCCAGTAGGGCTGTTGGCGAAAAACTGTTTTTT. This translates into CASRAVGEKLFF.